This T cell receptor (beta chain) appears in the sequencing data of a study of Ad26.COV2.S vaccination and SARS-CoV-2 variants. About the research overall: Into the muscle, Ad26.COV2.S was dosed once or twice, 56 days apart. Study findings and constraints: Similar non-spike TCR breadth was observed in recipients of vaccine and of placebo.

The CDR3 covers 14 residues. V was shortened by 6 bases and J by 5 bases, with 16 bases between the two germline ends. Germline V lookup: CDR1 SNHLY, CDR2 FYNNEI. Using immunoSEQ multiplex PCR, the repertoire was profiled, and TCRdb retains in-frame clones only, with some absent. The sample lists around 450,000 clones, 80% to 90% occurring once. A note on this clone: Antigen: not known.

Sample treatment: some 20 received Ad26.COV2.S at low or high dose, single or two shots; roughly 5 received placebo; per-sample allocation not given. Samples were taken on day 63 after the first vaccine or placebo injection. V is TRBV2 and J is TRBJ1-1, with D maybe TRBD1 (6 bases). The receptor was isolated from a person aged 18 to 59 who received the Ad26.COV2.S COVID-19 vaccine or a placebo. The input for sequencing was peripheral blood, taken in a trial of Ad26.COV2.S vaccine versus placebo. The CDR3, as DNA: TGTGCCAGCAGAAGCTTGGACAGCGCGACTGAAGCTTTCTTT. Encoded protein: CASRSLDSATEAFF.